The clone carrying this T cell receptor (beta chain) is a singleton in its sample. Its antigen is not known. Treatment described: around 19 received Ad26.COV2.S at low or high dose, single or two shots; about 5 received placebo; per-sample allocation not given. All samples were drawn on day 63, counting from the first vaccine or placebo injection. The donor's status was that of an adult aged 18-55 years in Boston. An Ad26 vector expressing Wuhan-strain SARS-CoV-2 spike constituted the vaccine. Germline V gene data show CDR1 as SEHNR and CDR2 as FQNEAQ (reference sequence). There are 15 residues in the CDR3. V lost 2 bases, J lost 5 bases, and 12 bases lay in between. The table came from immunoSEQ multiplex PCR; TCRdb's copy has only in-frame clones and leaves some out. The sample lists 400,000 to 500,000 clones, roughly 89% occurring once. The data were taken from a study of Ad26.COV2.S vaccination and SARS-CoV-2 variants. Turning to the study itself: Ad26.COV2.S was injected intramuscularly once or twice, 56 days apart.

Overall study findings and caveats: The TCR-based breadth and depth measures might underestimate overall T cell responses.

This clonotype was obtained from a person between 18 and 60 years old who received the Ad26.COV2.S COVID-19 vaccine or a placebo. Sequencing used peripheral blood, obtained in a trial of Ad26.COV2.S vaccine versus placebo. The V call is TRBV7-9, the J call TRBJ2-2; D possibly corresponds to TRBD1 (5 bases). The CDR3 here is CASSLMRQLTGELFF. CDR3 sequence (DNA): TGTGCCAGCAGCTTAATGAGACAGCTGACCGGGGAGCTGTTTTTT.